The subject of this entry is one T cell receptor (beta chain). This clonotype was observed at least ten times. The specificity of this receptor is unknown. No base qualities exist here, and no much larger clone lies one base off it. The data were obtained in a study of neurological immune-mediated disorders (dated by TCRdb to between 2018 and 2020). Regarding the study in general: Among the 35 or so multiple sclerosis patients, relapsing-remitting MS was present in approximately 31 and secondary progressive MS was present in 3. Peripheral blood TCR-beta repertoires from HTLV-I-associated myelopathy (HAM/TSP) patients, multiple sclerosis patients and healthy controls were compared by UMI-based sequencing. The roughly 110 TCR-beta libraries covered PBMC samples along with longitudinal samples, technical triplicates, and paired sorted CD4+ and CD8+ T-cell subsets. The cohort comprised around 70 subjects: approximately 15 HAM/TSP patients, 34 multiple sclerosis patients and around 20 healthy controls. The study at large found these results: Expanded clones from different subjects shared no identical CDR3 amino acid sequences, which suggests that TCR-beta repertoires were private in all groups. TCR clonal expansion was highest in HAM/TSP patients and lowest in MS patients, with MS patients falling below even healthy controls. In a phylogenetic analysis, the repertoires of 18 out of 34 MS patients fell into a single cluster of related CDR3 sequences, pointing to a possible signature at the repertoire level. The MS cluster was not associated with any clinical or MRI features, and the authors stated that larger cohorts are needed.

From the cysteine through the phenylalanine, the CDR3 covers 16 amino acids. Just the 48-base CDR3 DNA is kept, in frame starting at base 1. For CDR1 and CDR2, the germline V gene (reference sequence) lists DFQATT and SNEGSKA. V lost 3 bases and J lost 2 bases; the stretch between them is 14 bases long. For unsorted PBMC libraries, 2 million PBMCs were used after storage in RNAlater at -80 degrees C until RNA extraction. The multiple sclerosis patients were enrolled in a US clinical protocol that evaluated disease progression with magnetic resonance imaging. Peripheral blood was subjected to Ficoll-Hypaque density gradient centrifugation to isolate PBMCs, which were then cryopreserved in liquid nitrogen. To synthesize cDNA, template-switch 5'RACE was performed with a primer carrying a 10-nucleotide random unique molecular identifier so that each TCR transcript was tagged. Every sequencing run covered 15-18 subjects and yielded more than 180 million TCR-beta sequences. The RNeasy kit was used to extract total RNA. TCR-beta VDJ regions were amplified with primers for the TCR constant region and the 5'RACE anchor, using the KAPA Real-time Library Amplification kit. Sample indexes and Illumina adaptors were added in a first PCR, and a second PCR then increased library yield. After purification with Ampure beads, the TCR product of roughly 650 bp was size-selected on a 2% E-gel SizeSelection system. Library quality was checked on a Bioanalyzer, concentration was measured with Qubit, and libraries were quantified with the Kapa Library Quantification kit before pooling. An Illumina HiSeq 2500 sequenced the libraries paired-end 2 x 150 bp. To increase sequence diversity, about 24-32% phiX was spiked into each library pool. From the authors' description of their analysis: The quality-filtered reads were processed with the UMI-based MiGEC pipeline, whose error correction step removed more than 80% of the raw TCR sequences. VDJ genes were aligned to IMGT germline references, and each clonotype was defined by a unique CDR3 amino acid sequence together with V-J genes. Clonal expansion, Shannon diversity and CDR3 relatedness were evaluated with VDJtools (CalcPairwiseDistances, ClusterSamples), while phylogenetic trees were built in CLCbio workbench. Using coefficient-of-variation modelling across technical triplicates, the study counted a clone as expanded if it had at least 8 unique UMIs. TCRdb reanalyzed the raw reads on its own, using fastp at Q25 for trimming and MiXCR for clone calling, and kept in-frame beta chains. Merged by CDR3 protein, the rows form single entries marked with the most common genes and DNA. TCRdb's processing, not the study's, gives the V and J calls here. In this sample the table shows about 50,000 distinct CDR3 sequences, about 2% of which occur a single time. Approximately 2.1% of the sample is in the top ten clones.

This sequence uses TRBV20-1 and TRBJ2-6, with a tentative D gene TRBD1 over 6 matching bases. The sequence was obtained from a woman between 40 and 55 years old with multiple sclerosis. The material sequenced was PBMCs. The CDR3 has the sequence CSASLAGDTGANVLTF. The sequence in DNA is TGCAGTGCTAGTTTGGCAGGGGATACTGGGGCCAACGTCCTGACTTTC.